What follows are 4 T cell receptor beta chains derived from one specimen sequenced in a study of CD8 T cells in Susac syndrome. It was with random hexamers that 0.5 to 1 ug RNA was reverse transcribed. TCRdb processed the immunoSEQ multiplex PCR reads anew with MiXCR; each CDR3 protein has one entry. The sample includes 150,000 to 200,000 distinct CDR3 sequences, around 95% of them seen just once. The sample comprised CD4+ T cells from PBMCs. These receptors were obtained from a human donor with Susac syndrome.

This clonotype was recorded once. This chain links TRBV6-6 with TRBJ2-1, with D unresolved. This CDR3 contains 14 residues. Germline-derived CDR1 and CDR2 are MNHNY and SVGAGI (reference sequence). V was cut by 5 bases and J by 10 bases, with 18 bases left in between. The CDR3 DNA follows: TGTGCCAGCAGTACTGGGCCCCGAACTCGGGAGCAGTTCTTC. Amino acid sequence: CASSTGPRTREQFF.

This chain uses TRBV20-1 with TRBJ2-2, with D perhaps being TRBD1 or TRBD2 (5 bases each). Trimming removed 1 base at V and 6 bases at J, with 18 bases between. The CDR3 is 16 residues long. CDR1 and CDR2 from the germline V gene are DFQATT and SNEGSKA (reference sequence). The chain's CDR3 is CSARAGGGINSGELFF. The CDR3, as DNA: TGCAGTGCTAGAGCTGGGGGTGGAATCAATTCCGGGGAGCTGTTTTTT.

The chain combines TRBV27 with TRBJ1-5; no reliable D call. There are 14 residues in the CDR3. CDR1 is MNHEY, CDR2 SMNVEV, per germline (reference sequence). V lost 9 bases and J 5 bases, leaving 17 bases between the germline ends. In DNA form, the CDR3 reads TGTGCCAGGGAAATGCGCGAAGTATATCAGCCCCAGCATTTT. It encodes CAREMREVYQPQHF.

This clonotype is a singleton in its sample. The chain carries TRBV4-1 and TRBJ2-3, with D maybe TRBD2 (6 bases). The CDR3 is 16 residues long. V was clipped by 1 base and J by 0 bases, with 11 bases between them. CDR1 is MGHRA, CDR2 YSYEKL, per germline. CDR3 residues: CASSQVGGRSTDTQYF. The CDR3 DNA follows: TGCGCCAGCAGCCAAGTGGGGGGTAGAAGCACAGATACGCAGTATTTT.